The sequence of this T cell receptor beta chain was determined in a study of blood T cell repertoires in COVID-19. Study-level information: T cells, B-cell-depleted T cells, or PBMCs supplied cDNA or gDNA.

In this sample, this clone turned up once. In the authors' methods: Reference gene primer amplification yielded estimated nucleated cell counts. TCRdb keeps only in-frame clones here, not all; method: immunoSEQ multiplex PCR. V, J and clone size were drawn from that table, and D and trimming were deduced from the DNA. The sample includes about 94,000 clones, around 90% of them seen just once. The sequenced sample was peripheral blood. The source is a woman of 80 years or more with acute or convalescent COVID-19.

CDR3 residues: CASSPRYNSPLHF. DNA for the CDR3: TGTGCCAGCAGTCCTAGGTATAATTCACCCCTCCACTTT. V usage is TRBV28 and J usage is TRBJ1-6, with D hard to call. This CDR3 contains 13 residues. Germline lookup yields CDR1 MDHEN and CDR2 SYDVKM. V lost 5 bases to trimming and J lost 4 bases, with 6 bases between them. Combining the CDR3 with reference TRBV28 and TRBJ1-6 gives the whole variable domain DVKVTQSSRYLVKRTGEKVFLECVQDMDHENMFWYRQDPGLGLRLIYFSYDVKMKEKGDIPEGYSVSREKKERFSLILESASTNQTSMYLCASSPRYNSPLHFGNGTRLTVT.